This section outlines one T cell receptor beta chain sequence together with its context. The sample comes from a study of blood T cell repertoires in COVID-19. The germline V gene encodes CDR1 SGDLS and CDR2 YYNGEE. The CDR3 covers 17 residues. Losses at the gene ends were 3 bases for V and 1 base for J; bases not matched to a gene: 12. As handled by the study authors: It was from reference gene primer amplification that nucleated cell counts were estimated. Clones were sequenced by immunoSEQ multiplex PCR, and TCRdb holds only the in-frame ones, with some missing. V and J calls and clone size are those listed in that table; D and trimming were worked out from the DNA. Here the sample spans roughly 24,000 clones, 90% being singletons.

The receptor was derived from a woman aged 55-69 years with active COVID-19. This chain joins TRBV9 and TRBJ1-1; TRBD1 agrees at 7 bases. Sequencing used peripheral blood. Here the CDR3 DNA reads TGTGCCAGCAGCGGGCCGGACAGGACCGGGGCGAACACTGAAGCTTTCTTT. Translating it yields CASSGPDRTGANTEAFF.